This T cell receptor beta chain was retrieved from a study of Graves' ophthalmopathy and Graves' hyperthyroidism. Under 3 months in duration, the ophthalmopathy in affected donors had moderate-to-severe activity, CAS ≥3 and NOSPECS ≥4. The TCR beta CDR3 regions underwent amplification from RNA transcripts. In the first round, RT-PCR was carried out with HTBI primers, and a multiplex PCR formed the second round. In TCRdb, the multiplex PCR reads were re-called with MiXCR into one record per CDR3 protein. The sample lists approximately 640,000 distinct CDR3 sequences, more than 40% occurring once. Germline V CDR1 and CDR2: SQVTM, ANQGSEA. The CDR3 sequence is 11 residues long.

V and J are TRBV29-1 and TRBJ1-2; D remains ambiguous. Sequenced sample: peripheral blood. The sequence came from an adult man with Graves' ophthalmopathy. The CDR3, as DNA: TGCAGTTTTAACCCGGACGGTGGCTACACCTTC. Its translation: CSFNPDGGYTF.